One and the same sample provided the 26 T cell receptor beta chains below, sequenced in a study of shared clonotypes between healthy human individuals. Repertoires were generated with immunoSEQ multiplex PCR, while TCRdb's copy carries only in-frame clones and drops some. The sample gives approximately 1,500,000 clones, approximately 98% of which show up once; about 0.45% is in the top ten. Sequenced: naive CD4+ T cells sorted from blood. Subset described: CD45RA+ positively selected. The receptors were gathered from a man aged 30-40 years in good health.

The chain joins TRBV27 to TRBJ2-6; TRBD1 agrees at 8 bases. Trimming at V came to 2 bases and at J to 2 bases, leaving 8 bases not matched to a gene. The CDR3 spans 18 residues. CDR1 and CDR2 (germline): MNHEY, SMNVEV (reference sequence). The CDR3 here is CASSLRRQGPTGANVLTF. The DNA of the CDR3 is TGTGCCAGCAGTTTACGTCGACAGGGGCCGACTGGGGCCAACGTCCTGACTTTC.

The chain has TRBV5-1 and TRBJ2-5; 8 positions agree with TRBD1. The CDR3 spans 16 residues. The germline V gene has CDR1 SGHRS and CDR2 YFSETQ. Trimming took 2 bases from V and 4 from J; bases not matched to a gene: 10. The CDR3 DNA reads TGCGCCAGCAGCTTCGCACAGGGGGATAGGGGAGAGACCCAGTACTTC. This sequence encodes CASSFAQGDRGETQYF.

V gene TRBV28 combines with J gene TRBJ1-5; TRBD1 matches at 10 bases. V shed 3 bases and J 7 bases; nucleotides not matched to a gene: 3. From germline, CDR1 is MDHEN and CDR2 SYDVKM. The CDR3 runs 14 residues. The CDR3 reads CASSFRDRGQPQHF. The DNA for the CDR3 is TGTGCCAGCAGTTTTCGGGACAGGGGCCAGCCCCAGCATTTT.

V and J are TRBV14 and TRBJ2-7; 9 positions agree with TRBD2. Germline CDR1 and CDR2: SGHDN and FVKESK. The CDR3 contains 15 residues. V gave up 0 bases and J gave up 0 bases; unmatched junction bases: 0. The CDR3 is CASSQELAGSYEQYF. In DNA form, the CDR3 reads TGTGCCAGCAGCCAAGAACTAGCGGGCTCCTACGAGCAGTACTTC.

This rearrangement joins TRBV5-4 to TRBJ2-1; 12 nucleotides agree with TRBD2. Germline CDR1 SGHNT, CDR2 YYREEE (reference sequence). V trimming: 0 bases; J trimming: 7 bases; junction bases outside the gene matches: 2. This CDR3 is built from 15 residues. DNA of the CDR3: TGTGCCAGCAGCTTGGCTAGCGGGAGGGTTAATGAGCAGTTCTTC. Translating gives CASSLASGRVNEQFF.

J is TRBJ2-5 and V is TRBV7-9; D remains unclear. CDR3 size: 15 residues. Germline assignment: CDR1 SEHNR and CDR2 FQNEAQ (reference sequence). The V and J ends lost 1 base and 3 bases respectively, with 12 bases between them. The CDR3 bases are TGTGCCAGCAGCTTAGTGCGGCAGCCCAAAGAGACCCAGTACTTC. Translated: CASSLVRQPKETQYF.

The genes are TRBV5-1 and TRBJ2-1; TRBD1 might be the D (6 bases). Germline loops: CDR1 SGHRS, CDR2 YFSETQ. Trimming shortened V by 4 bases and J by 6 bases, and 17 bases separated the two germline ends. This CDR3 has 15 amino acids. As DNA, the CDR3 is TGCGCCAGCAGCGACCGACAGGTCCGGGGCAATGAGCAGTTCTTC. Residues: CASSDRQVRGNEQFF. Variable domain in full (rest from reference TRBV5-1 and TRBJ2-1): KAGVTQTPRYLIKTRGQQVTLSCSPISGHRSVSWYQQTPGQGLQFLFEYFSETQRNKGNFPGRFSGRQFSNSRSEMNVSTLELGDSALYLCASSDRQVRGNEQFFGPGTRLTVL.

The V call is TRBV10-3, the J call TRBJ2-3; D perhaps matches TRBD1 (6 bases). With 6 bases removed from V and 5 bases from J, the gap between germline ends came to 12 bases. Germline CDR1 ENHRY, CDR2 SYGVKD. The CDR3 is 13 amino acids. For the CDR3, the DNA is TGTGCCATCAGGGACACAGGGTTAGATACGCAGTATTTT. It translates to CAIRDTGLDTQYF.

The CDR3 coding sequence is TGTGCCAGTCTCGGGACAGGGGGATGGTACGAGCAGTACTTC. The encoded protein is CASLGTGGWYEQYF. The chain couples TRBV28 to TRBJ2-7; 11 bases map to TRBD1. The J segment lost 4 bases and the V segment lost 9 bases, leaving 8 bases of the junction unmatched. The CDR3 extends over 14 amino acids. Per the germline V gene, CDR1 is MDHEN and CDR2 is SYDVKM.

As concerns this clone: The same CDR3 can be traced to other DNA sequences in this sample. CDR3 sequence reads: CAWIRNTEAFF. CDR3 DNA sequence: TGTGCCTGGATCAGGAACACTGAAGCTTTCTTT. The chain combines TRBV30 with TRBJ1-1; unclear D gene. Per the germline V gene, CDR1 is GTSNPN and CDR2 is SVGIG (reference sequence). The V end lost 4 bases, the J end lost 1 base, and 4 bases lay between the germline ends. The CDR3 totals 11 residues. The full variable domain, in which reference TRBV30 and TRBJ1-1 provide the parts outside the CDR3, is SQTIHQWPATLVQPVGSPLSLECTVEGTSNPNLYWYRQAAGRGLQLLFYSVGIGQISSEVPQNLSASRPQDRQFILSSKKLLLSDSGFYLCAWIRNTEAFFGQGTRLTVV.

V is TRBV28 and J is TRBJ1-5, with a weak D call TRBD1 (5 bases). V shed 5 bases and J shed 0 bases, with 14 bases lying between them. Germline CDR1 and CDR2: MDHEN and SYDVKM. The CDR3 sequence is 16 residues long. DNA of the CDR3: TGTGCCAGCAGTCCTGAAATAGGGGATAGCAATCAGCCCCAGCATTTT. This sequence encodes CASSPEIGDSNQPQHF.

J is TRBJ2-2 and V is TRBV6-1; no definite D call. CDR1 is MNHNS, CDR2 SASEGT, per germline. Trimming shortened V by 0 bases and J by 6 bases, and 5 bases separated the two germline ends. The CDR3 consists of 13 residues. The CDR3 spells CASSEALPGELFF. CDR3 DNA sequence: TGTGCCAGCAGTGAAGCGCTTCCCGGGGAGCTGTTTTTT.

This chain uses TRBV5-1 with TRBJ2-2; D uncertain. This CDR3 spans 14 amino acids. The V gene lost 2 bases and the J gene lost 0 bases, with 5 bases spanning the gap. Germline lookup yields CDR1 SGHRS and CDR2 YFSETQ. Here the CDR3 reads CASSFQSNTGELFF. The CDR3 DNA follows: TGCGCCAGCAGCTTCCAATCGAACACCGGGGAGCTGTTTTTT.

The V call is TRBV18, the J call TRBJ2-3; D remains unclear. CDR3 size: 15 residues. Trimming left V 2 bases short and J 2 bases short, with 11 bases between. Germline V CDR1 and CDR2: KGHSH, LQKENI. CDR3 sequence reads: CASSPKPSSTDTQYF. The CDR3 DNA follows: TGTGCCAGCTCACCAAAACCCAGCTCCACAGATACGCAGTATTTT.

The rearrangement uses TRBV5-1 and TRBJ2-7; the match to TRBD1 covers 11 bases. The CDR3 runs to 15 residues. Germline V lookup: CDR1 SGHRS, CDR2 YFSETQ. After removal of 1 base from V and 6 bases from J, the junction contained 6 bases not matched to a gene. CDR3: CASSLFGTGGSEQYF. The CDR3 bases are TGCGCCAGCAGCTTGTTTGGGACAGGGGGTAGCGAGCAGTACTTC.

As for this clone: Other DNA sequences in this specimen translate into the identical CDR3. The rearrangement uses TRBV19 and TRBJ1-5; D remains unclear. Trimming shortened V by 8 bases and J by 2 bases, and 10 bases separated the two germline ends. The CDR3 runs 13 residues. Germline assignment: CDR1 LNHDA and CDR2 SQIVND (reference sequence). The DNA for the CDR3 is TGTGCCAGTTCCCTATTGGGCAATCAGCCCCAGCATTTT. It is translated as CASSLLGNQPQHF.

This chain uses TRBV4-1 with TRBJ2-3; 9 bases match TRBD2. Germline V gene sequence: CDR1 MGHRA, CDR2 YSYEKL. CDR3 length: 17 amino acids. Germline trimming cut 5 bases from V and 0 bases from J; bases unmatched to any gene: 9. In DNA, the CDR3 is TGCGCCAGCAGCTCTGAGACTAGCGGCCTTAGCACAGATACGCAGTATTTT. This encodes CASSSETSGLSTDTQYF.

About this clone itself: Distinct nucleotide sequences in the sample also encode this CDR3. V and J are TRBV7-2 and TRBJ2-1; TRBD2 matches at 14 bases. The CDR3 has 16 residues. Germline assignment: CDR1 SGHTA and CDR2 FQGNSA. V lost 1 base and J lost 8; bases outside the gene matches: 4. CDR3 protein: CASSLEGTSGSHEQFF. Written as DNA, the CDR3 is TGTGCCAGCAGCTTAGAGGGGACTAGCGGGAGCCATGAGCAGTTCTTC.

The chain has TRBV5-1 and TRBJ1-5; 7 positions agree with TRBD1. There are 15 residues in the CDR3. With V trimmed by 0 bases and J by 2 bases, 2 bases remained unmatched. The germline CDR1 and CDR2 sequences are SGHRS and YFSETQ. CDR3 protein: CASSLEGGRNQPQHF. As DNA, the CDR3 is TGCGCCAGCAGCTTGGAAGGGGGCCGCAATCAGCCCCAGCATTTT.

The CDR3 region has the DNA TGTGCCAGCAGCTTGAGGGCTCTGGAGACCCAGTACTTC. Amino acid sequence: CASSLRALETQYF. This rearrangement joins TRBV7-9 to TRBJ2-5; D perhaps matches TRBD2 (5 bases). V was pared by 3 bases and J by 5 bases, with 10 bases between. The germline V gene has CDR1 SEHNR and CDR2 FQNEAQ (reference sequence). The CDR3 is 13 residues long.

This chain links TRBV2 with TRBJ2-1; 7 nucleotides agree with TRBD2. V trimming: 2 bases; J trimming: 2 bases; junction bases outside the gene matches: 9. The CDR3 is 17 amino acids. Germline loops: CDR1 SNHLY, CDR2 FYNNEI. In DNA form, the CDR3 reads TGTGCCAGCAGTGAAATGGCTAGCGGAGTGGCCTACAATGAGCAGTTCTTC. Translation: CASSEMASGVAYNEQFF.

V gene TRBV29-1 combines with J gene TRBJ2-1; a possible D gene is TRBD1 (6 bases). The V gene's germline CDR1 is SQVTM and CDR2 ANQGSEA. V was clipped by 5 bases and J by 6 bases, with 17 bases between them. CDR3 length: 14 amino acids. The CDR3: CSVRRYQDSNEQFF. CDR3 nucleotide sequence: TGCAGCGTTAGGCGATACCAGGACAGCAATGAGCAGTTCTTC.

The V and J genes are TRBV4-3 and TRBJ2-5; 7 bases are a match to TRBD1. This CDR3 region has 15 residues. After removal of 2 bases from V and 5 bases from J, the junction contained 8 bases not matched to a gene. Germline CDR1 is LGHNA and CDR2 is YSLEER. CDR3 nucleotide sequence: TGCGCCAGCAGCCAATATAACAGGGGAAGGGAGACCCAGTACTTC. This translates into CASSQYNRGRETQYF.

This chain connects TRBV7-9 to TRBJ2-5, with TRBD2 matching 9 bases. The CDR3 runs to 18 residues. Germline assignment: CDR1 SEHNR and CDR2 FQNEAQ (reference sequence). Trimming at V came to 5 bases and at J to 1 base, leaving 14 bases not matched to a gene. CDR3: CASSPGGSGGSFQETQYF. In nucleotides, the CDR3 is TGTGCCAGCAGCCCAGGGGGTAGCGGGGGCTCCTTCCAAGAGACCCAGTACTTC.

The chain employs TRBV2 and TRBJ1-2; no firm D call. The ends were cut back, 6 bases at V and 8 bases at J, with 13 bases in the middle. Germline V gene lookup returns CDR1 SNHLY and CDR2 FYNNEI. The CDR3 length is 12 residues. The CDR3 here is CASRRTDLGYTF. The CDR3 DNA follows: TGTGCCAGCAGGAGGACCGATCTGGGCTACACCTTC.

V is TRBV25-1 and J is TRBJ2-7, with 7 positions matching TRBD2. In germline, CDR1 is MGHDK, CDR2 SYGVNS. The V segment lost 5 bases and the J segment 5 bases; nucleotides outside the gene matches: 6. CDR3 length: 13 amino acids. CDR3 sequence: CASSIAGVHEQYF. The CDR3 nucleotides are TGTGCCAGCAGTATCGCGGGAGTCCACGAGCAGTACTTC.